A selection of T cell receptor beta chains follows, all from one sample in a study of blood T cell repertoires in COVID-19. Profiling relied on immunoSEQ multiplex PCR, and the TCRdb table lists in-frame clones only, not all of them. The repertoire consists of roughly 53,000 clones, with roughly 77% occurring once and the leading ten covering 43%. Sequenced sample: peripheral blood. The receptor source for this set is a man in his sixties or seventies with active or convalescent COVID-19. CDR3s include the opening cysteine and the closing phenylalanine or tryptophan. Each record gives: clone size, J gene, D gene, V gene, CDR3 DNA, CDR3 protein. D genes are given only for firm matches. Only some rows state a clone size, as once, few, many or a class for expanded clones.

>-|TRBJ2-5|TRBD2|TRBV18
TGTGCCAGCTCACCGAGTACTAGCGGGAGGGCGGAGACCCAGTACTTC
CASSPSTSGRAETQYF
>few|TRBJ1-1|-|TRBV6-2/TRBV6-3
TGTGCCAGCAGTCCAAACAGGGTATCCGAAGCTTTCTTT
CASSPNRVSEAFF
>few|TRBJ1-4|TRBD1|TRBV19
TGTGCCAGTAGTACCCGGACAGGCCCTAATGAAAAACTGTTTTTT
CASSTRTGPNEKLFF
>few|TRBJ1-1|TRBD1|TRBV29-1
TGCAGCGTTAGCAGGGGGCCGAGCACTGAAGCTTTCTTT
CSVSRGPSTEAFF
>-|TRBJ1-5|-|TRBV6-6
TGTGCCAGCAGACCCCGAGGAGGGGCGAACAATCAGCCCCAGCATTTT
CASRPRGGANNQPQHF
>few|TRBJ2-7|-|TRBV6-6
TGTGCCAGCAGTTACCCTGGGGGCGTTAGGGTACCCGAGCAGTACTTC
CASSYPGGVRVPEQYF
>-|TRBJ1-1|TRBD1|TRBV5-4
TGTGCCAGCAGCGCCTGGGACAGGGTGAACACTGAAGCTTTCTTT
CASSAWDRVNTEAFF
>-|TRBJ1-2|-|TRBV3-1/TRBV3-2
TGTGCCAGCAGCCAATCAGAGCGGGGGCTCGGTGGCTACACCTTC
CASSQSERGLGGYTF
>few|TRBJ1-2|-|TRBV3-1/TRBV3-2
TGTGCCAGCAGCCTATTGGCACAAGCTAACTATGGCTACACCTTC
CASSLLAQANYGYTF
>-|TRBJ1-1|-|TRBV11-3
TGTGCCAGCAGCCCCTCTGCGGGTCTAGGGACTGAAGCTTTCTTT
CASSPSAGLGTEAFF
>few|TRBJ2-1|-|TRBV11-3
TGTGCCAGCAGCTTAACGGGATACAATGAGCAGTTCTTC
CASSLTGYNEQFF
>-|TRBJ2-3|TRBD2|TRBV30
TGTGCCCAACAGACTAGCGGGAGAGCAGATACGCAGTATTTT
CAQQTSGRADTQYF
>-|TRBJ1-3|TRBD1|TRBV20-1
TGCAGTGCCGGGGACAGGGGCGAGTATTTT
CSAGDRGEYF
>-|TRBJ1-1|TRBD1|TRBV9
TGTGCCAGCAGCGCACAGGGGGCTGGGGAAGCTTTCTTT
CASSAQGAGEAFF
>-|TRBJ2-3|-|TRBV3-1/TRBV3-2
TGTGCCAGCAGCCTAGGAGGAAATACGCAGTATTTT
CASSLGGNTQYF
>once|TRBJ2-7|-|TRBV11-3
TGTGCCAGCAGCTTAAGCGACGTCAGGGTTGGTGACGAGCAGTACTTC
CASSLSDVRVGDEQYF
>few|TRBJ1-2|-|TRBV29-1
TGCAGCGTTGAAGAGGGAGTTTATGGCTACACCTTC
CSVEEGVYGYTF
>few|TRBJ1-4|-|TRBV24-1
TGTGCCACCAGCGAGGCGGGGGCAGGTGAAAAACTGTTTTTT
CATSEAGAGEKLFF
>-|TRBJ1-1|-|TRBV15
TGTGCCACCTCTAGGCAGGGCGAGTTGACTGAAGCTTTCTTT
CATSRQGELTEAFF